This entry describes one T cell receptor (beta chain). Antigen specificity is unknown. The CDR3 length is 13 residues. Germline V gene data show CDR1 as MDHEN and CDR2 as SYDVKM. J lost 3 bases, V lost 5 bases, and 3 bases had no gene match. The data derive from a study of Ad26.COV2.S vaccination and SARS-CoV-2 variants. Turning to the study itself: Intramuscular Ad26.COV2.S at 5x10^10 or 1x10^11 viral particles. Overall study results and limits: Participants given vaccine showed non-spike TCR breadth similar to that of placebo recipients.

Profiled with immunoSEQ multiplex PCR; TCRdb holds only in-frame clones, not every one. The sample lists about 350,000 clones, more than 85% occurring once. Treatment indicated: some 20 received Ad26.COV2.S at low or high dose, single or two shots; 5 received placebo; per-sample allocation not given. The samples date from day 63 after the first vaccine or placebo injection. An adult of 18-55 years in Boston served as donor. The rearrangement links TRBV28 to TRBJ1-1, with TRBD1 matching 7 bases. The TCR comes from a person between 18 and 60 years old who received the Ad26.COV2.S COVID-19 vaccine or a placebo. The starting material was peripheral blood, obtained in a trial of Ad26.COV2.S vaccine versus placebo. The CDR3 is CASSQGTDTEAFF. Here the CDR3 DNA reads TGTGCCAGCAGTCAAGGGACAGACACTGAAGCTTTCTTT. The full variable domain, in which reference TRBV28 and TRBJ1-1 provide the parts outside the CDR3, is DVKVTQSSRYLVKRTGEKVFLECVQDMDHENMFWYRQDPGLGLRLIYFSYDVKMKEKGDIPEGYSVSREKKERFSLILESASTNQTSMYLCASSQGTDTEAFFGQGTRLTVV.